Described below is a single TCR beta chain sequence and its context. Its antigen is currently unknown. The data were produced by immunoSEQ multiplex PCR, yet TCRdb's version contains in-frame clones alone and is incomplete. The sample carries 100,000 to 150,000 clones, 90% recorded once. The ends lost 3 bases at V and 4 bases at J; junction bases unmatched: 4. There are 14 residues in the CDR3. CDR1 is SGHNT and CDR2 is YYREEE in the germline V gene (reference sequence). The sample originates from a study of T cell responses to AZD1222 COVID-19 vaccine. Regarding the study as a whole: Spike-specific TCR repertoires showed rising breadth and depth after two AZD1222 doses. Baseline serology detected seropositivity in only six or seven AZD1222 recipients. Repertoire collection took place solely once the T cell response had peaked. Donors, mostly white British, included more females; clonal diversity was possibly underestimated.

The TCR originated in an adult in good health. The chain carries TRBV5-4 and TRBJ1-3; the match to TRBD1 covers 7 bases. Source: peripheral blood, taken on day 0 of AZD1222 vaccination. CDR3 coding DNA: TGTGCCAGCAGCTCGACAGGGCTCGGAAACACCATATATTTT. This codes for CASSSTGLGNTIYF.